The TCR beta chain under discussion was sequenced for a study of beta chain features in type 1 diabetes. Across the study: Healthy donors and patients had similar age, gender and cell yields.

The CDR3 runs 14 residues. Germline CDR1 and CDR2: SNHLY and FYNNEI. Study-level points and caveats: Researchers cautioned that cDNA sequencing could over-represent cells with high TCR expression.

Of the isolated RNA, all was reverse transcribed, and so the sequenced material was expressed TCRB transcripts. Sequenced by immunoSEQ multiplex PCR; TCRdb stores in-frame clones only, minus some. The sample holds roughly 500,000 clones; over 10% are singletons and the top ten take around 0.05%. A few counts support this clone. Its antigen is still unknown. One end of the junction varies from germline; a read error may be responsible. This receptor was obtained from a woman under 30 in good health. The sample consisted of naive CD4+ T cells from blood. The genes are TRBV2 and TRBJ2-3, with D possibly matching TRBD1 (5 bases). Written as DNA, the CDR3 is TGTGCCAGCAGTGAATTCTGGGCTACAGGTACGCAGTATTTT. It translates to CASSEFWATGTQYF.